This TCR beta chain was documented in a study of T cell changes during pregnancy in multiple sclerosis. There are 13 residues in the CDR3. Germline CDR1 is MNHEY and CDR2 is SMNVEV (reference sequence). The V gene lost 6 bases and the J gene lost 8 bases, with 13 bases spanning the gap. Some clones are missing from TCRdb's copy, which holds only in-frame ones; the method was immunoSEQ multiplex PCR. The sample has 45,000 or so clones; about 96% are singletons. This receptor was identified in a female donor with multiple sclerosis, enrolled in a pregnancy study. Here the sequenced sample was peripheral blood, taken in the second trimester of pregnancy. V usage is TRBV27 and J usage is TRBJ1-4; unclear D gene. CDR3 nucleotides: TGTGCCAGCAGCCCGACCGCCGGGGAAAAACTGTTTTTT. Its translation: CASSPTAGEKLFF.